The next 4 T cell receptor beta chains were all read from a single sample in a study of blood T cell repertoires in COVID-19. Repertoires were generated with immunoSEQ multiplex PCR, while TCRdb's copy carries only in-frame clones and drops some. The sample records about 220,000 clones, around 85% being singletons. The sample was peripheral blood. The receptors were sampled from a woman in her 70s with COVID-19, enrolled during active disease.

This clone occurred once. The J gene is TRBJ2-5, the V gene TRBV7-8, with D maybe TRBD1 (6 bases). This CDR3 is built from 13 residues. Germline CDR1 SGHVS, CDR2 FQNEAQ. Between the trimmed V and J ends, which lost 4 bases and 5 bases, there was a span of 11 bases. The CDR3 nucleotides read TGTGCCAGCAGCTCGGGACAAAGGGAGACCCAGTACTTC. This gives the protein CASSSGQRETQYF.

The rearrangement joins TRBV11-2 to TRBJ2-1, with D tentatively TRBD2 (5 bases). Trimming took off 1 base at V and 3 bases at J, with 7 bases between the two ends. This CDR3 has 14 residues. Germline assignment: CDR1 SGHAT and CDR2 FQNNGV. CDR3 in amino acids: CASSLVGNYNEQFF. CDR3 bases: TGTGCCAGCAGCTTAGTCGGGAACTACAATGAGCAGTTCTTC.

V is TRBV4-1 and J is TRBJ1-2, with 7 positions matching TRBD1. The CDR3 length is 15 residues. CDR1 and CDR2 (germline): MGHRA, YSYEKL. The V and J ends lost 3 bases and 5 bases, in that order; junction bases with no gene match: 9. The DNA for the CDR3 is TGCGCCAGCAGCCAGACGGGACAGTTCCTGTATGGCTACACCTTC. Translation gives CASSQTGQFLYGYTF.

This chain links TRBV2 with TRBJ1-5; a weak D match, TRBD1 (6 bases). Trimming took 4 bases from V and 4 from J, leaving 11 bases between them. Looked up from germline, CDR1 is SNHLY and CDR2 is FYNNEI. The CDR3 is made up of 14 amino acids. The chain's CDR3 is CASSGGGQNQPQHF. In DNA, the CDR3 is TGTGCCAGCAGTGGCGGGGGGCAAAATCAGCCCCAGCATTTT.